A selection of T cell receptor beta chains follows, all from one sample in a study of blood T cell repertoires in COVID-19. Measured with immunoSEQ multiplex PCR; TCRdb has only the in-frame clones, and not every one. The table shows more than 70,000 clones, with 80% to 90% occurring only once. Input material: peripheral blood. The receptors shown here come from a man aged 55 to 70 with acute or convalescent COVID-19. CDR3s include the opening cysteine and the closing phenylalanine or tryptophan. D genes are given only for firm matches. Size is omitted from some rows. Given values are once, few, many or a class for expanded clones.

j_call d_call v_call clone_size cdr3_nt cdr3_aa
TRBJ1-2 . TRBV2 . TGTGCCAGCAGTGAGACAGGATTCTATGGCTACACCTTC CASSETGFYGYTF
TRBJ2-5 TRBD1 TRBV19 . TGTGCCAGTAGTACGACAGGGTCCCAAGAGACCCAGTACTTC CASSTTGSQETQYF
TRBJ2-6 . TRBV9 . TGTGCCAGCAGCGACCAAGGGGCGGGGGCCAACGTCCTGACTTTC CASSDQGAGANVLTF
TRBJ1-2 TRBD1 TRBV7-2 . TGTGCCAGCAGCTTCGACAGGGTCGGCTACACCTTC CASSFDRVGYTF
TRBJ1-4 TRBD1 TRBV5-1 few TGCGCCAGCAGCCTACAGGGGGAAAAACTGTTTTTT CASSLQGEKLFF
TRBJ1-2 . TRBV29-1 few TGCAGCGTGTCACCCCCACATTCCCGAGGGGGTGGCTACACCTTC CSVSPPHSRGGGYTF
TRBJ1-1 TRBD1 TRBV5-1 . TGCGCCAGCAGCGTGGGGACAGGGGGTTCGGGCACTGAAGCTTTCTTT CASSVGTGGSGTEAFF
TRBJ1-4 TRBD1 TRBV7-9 . TGTGCCAGCAGCACAAGGACAGGTCGAAATGAAAAACTGTTTTTT CASSTRTGRNEKLFF
TRBJ2-1 . TRBV7-3 . TGTGCCAGCAGCTTTGGGACTTCCAATGAGCAGTTCTTC CASSFGTSNEQFF
TRBJ1-2 . TRBV23-1 . TGCGCCAGCAGTCGTTTCGACAGAGTCCATGGCTACACCTTC CASSRFDRVHGYTF
TRBJ2-7 . TRBV6-1 . TGTGCCAGCAGTGAGACTGCCTACGAGCAGTACTTC CASSETAYEQYF
TRBJ1-1 TRBD1 TRBV23-1 . TGCGCCAGCAGTCAATCTGGACAGGGGGCGCGTGACACTGAAGCTTTCTTT CASSQSGQGARDTEAFF
TRBJ2-1 . TRBV10-1 . TGCGCCAGCAGTGAGCCGAGGGACTCCCAAACGCATCAGCAGTTCTTC CASSEPRDSQTHQQFF
TRBJ2-3 . TRBV19 few TGTGCCAGTAGTATTCAGGGATCCAGGGATACGCAGTATTTT CASSIQGSRDTQYF
TRBJ2-5 TRBD1 TRBV9 once TGTGCCAGCAGTCCCGGGACAGGGTTTCTCGAGACCCAGTACTTC CASSPGTGFLETQYF
TRBJ1-5 TRBD1 TRBV30 . TGTGCCTGGAGTAGGAGTCTCGGACAGGCTGGACCCAATCAGCCCCAGCATTTT CAWSRSLGQAGPNQPQHF
TRBJ1-2 . TRBV24-1 . TGTGCCACCAGTGGCACGACTGCCAGCTATGGCTACACCTTC CATSGTTASYGYTF
TRBJ2-7 . TRBV2 . TGTGCCAGCAGTGAGGGGGCCCTTATGACAGGCGAGCAGTACTTC CASSEGALMTGEQYF
TRBJ1-1 TRBD1 TRBV10-2 once TGCGCCAGCAAATCCTCCGGGACAGGGGGCAGAAACACTGAAGCTTTCTTT CASKSSGTGGRNTEAFF
TRBJ1-2 TRBD1 TRBV6-1 . TGTGCCAGCAGTGAGCGATTGACAGGGGTAGTTGGCTACACCTTC CASSERLTGVVGYTF
TRBJ1-5 TRBD1 TRBV7-2 once TGTGCCAGCAGCTTAGGGACAGGGGTACAGCCCCAGCATTTT CASSLGTGVQPQHF
TRBJ1-3 . TRBV15 once TGTGCCACCAGCAGAGTTATAGGATCGGGGTTGGGAAACACCATATATTTT CATSRVIGSGLGNTIYF
TRBJ1-5 . TRBV27 . TGTGCCAGCAAAATAGGGGGGGCGCAGGGCAATCAGCCCCAGCATTTT CASKIGGAQGNQPQHF
TRBJ2-7 . TRBV6-5 few TGTGCCAGCAGTTACCTCTACGAGCAGTACTTC CASSYLYEQYF
TRBJ2-7 . TRBV30 . TGTGCCTGGACCAACGCACGTAGGGGCGAGCAGTACTTC CAWTNARRGEQYF
TRBJ1-1 . TRBV27 . TGTGCCAGCAGTTTACTAAGCGGGGACCTTTTCAATACTGAAGCTTTCTTT CASSLLSGDLFNTEAFF
TRBJ2-1 . TRBV30 . TGTGCCTGGAGTGTACGGCTAGTGGATGAGCAGTTCTTC CAWSVRLVDEQFF
TRBJ2-1 TRBD1 TRBV7-2 . TGTGCCAGCAGCGCGAATTACAGGGGTAATGAGCAGTTCTTC CASSANYRGNEQFF
TRBJ1-2 TRBD1 TRBV6-5 once TGTGCCAGCAGGGACAGGGGTAGCGACTATGGCTACACCTTC CASRDRGSDYGYTF
TRBJ2-5 TRBD2 TRBV6-4 once TGTGCCAGCAGTCCGACTAGCAGGGAGACCCAGTACTTC CASSPTSRETQYF
TRBJ2-5 TRBD1 TRBV5-4 . TGTGCCAGCAGCCTCGGACAGGGGGAGACCCAGTACTTC CASSLGQGETQYF
TRBJ2-1 TRBD1 TRBV11-3 . TGTGCCAGCAGTTCTACCCTAGGGGGCCGAAATGAGCAGTTCTTC CASSSTLGGRNEQFF
TRBJ2-1 . TRBV5-1 . TGCGCCAGCAGCTTGATAAGGGAGCATGAGCAGTTCTTC CASSLIREHEQFF
TRBJ2-5 TRBD2 TRBV7-9 few TGTGCCAGCAGCCCCCTCGGACTAGCGGGGGCCCAAGAGACCCAGTACTTC CASSPLGLAGAQETQYF
TRBJ1-2 . TRBV18 . TGTGCCAGCTCCACCGACGGGGGTCGGGGAAACTATGGCTACACCTTC CASSTDGGRGNYGYTF
TRBJ1-3 . TRBV4-1 . TGCGCCAGCAGCCAAGGGGATCGGGGTTATGGAAACACCATATATTTT CASSQGDRGYGNTIYF
TRBJ2-3 . TRBV10-3 . TGTGCCACCCACAGGGAGATCACAGATACGCAGTATTTT CATHREITDTQYF
TRBJ2-7 TRBD1 TRBV25-1 . TGTGCCAGCAGTAAATCCGGGACAGGGGCCTACGAGCAGTACTTC CASSKSGTGAYEQYF
TRBJ1-2 . TRBV6-4 . TGTGCCAGCAGTCGGGAGATGGGCTATGGCTACACCTTC CASSREMGYGYTF
TRBJ2-7 . TRBV24-1 . TGTGCCACCAGTGCCTTGACGACAGGCCGCAGCTCCTACGAGCAGTACTTC CATSALTTGRSSYEQYF
TRBJ2-1 TRBD2 TRBV11-2 . TGTGCCAGCAGTCCGGAATGGGGGGGTTATATGGGGCAGTTCTTC CASSPEWGGYMGQFF
TRBJ2-5 . TRBV18 . TGTGCCAGCTCAACTGGCGGGGAGACCCAGTACTTC CASSTGGETQYF
TRBJ2-7 TRBD1 TRBV28 . TGTGCCAGCAGCGGGACAGGGCGATCCTACGAGCAGTACTTC CASSGTGRSYEQYF
TRBJ2-5 TRBD1 TRBV6-1 . TGTGCCAGCAGTGGAACGAGACAGGGCCACCCTGGGACCCAGTACTTC CASSGTRQGHPGTQYF
TRBJ1-5 . TRBV7-9 . TGTGCCAGCAGCTTATCAAATGCAGGGCCCCAGCCCCAGCATTTT CASSLSNAGPQPQHF
TRBJ2-1 TRBD2 TRBV4-1 . TGCGCCAGCAGCCCCCTTCGGTCTAGCGGAAATCCTTACAATGAGCAGTTCTTC CASSPLRSSGNPYNEQFF
TRBJ1-3 . TRBV7-7 once TGTGCCAGCAGCTTGGGGAGCAACTCTGGAAACACCATATATTTT CASSLGSNSGNTIYF
TRBJ2-2 . TRBV19 . TGTGCCAGTAGGGCGGGGCACGCGAACACCGGGGAGCTGTTTTTT CASRAGHANTGELFF
TRBJ2-2 . TRBV5-1 . TGCGCCAGCACGACGATGGGGGGAGCGAACACCGGGGAGCTGTTTTTT CASTTMGGANTGELFF
TRBJ1-1 . TRBV29-1 . TGCAGCGTTGAATGGGGTCCCCTGGCGGGGCGATGGACTGAAGCTTTCTTT CSVEWGPLAGRWTEAFF
TRBJ1-4 TRBD1 TRBV5-3 . TGTGCCAGAAGGATAAGGGGACAGGGGTGGGGTTGGGCGTACTCCTCAACTAATGAAAAACTGTTTTTT CARRIRGQGWGWAYSSTNEKLFF
TRBJ2-5 TRBD1 TRBV13 . TGTGCCAGCAGCTCGCGACGACAGGGGGGCGGCGAGACCCAGTACTTC CASSSRRQGGGETQYF
TRBJ1-3 . TRBV30 . TGTGCCTGGAGTAGGTCAGGAGGAAACACCATATATTTT CAWSRSGGNTIYF
TRBJ2-7 . TRBV6-5 . TGTGCCAGCAGTTATCGGGGTTTATCCCTCGAGCAGTACTTC CASSYRGLSLEQYF
TRBJ2-1 TRBD1 TRBV6-5 . TGTGCCAGCAGTCAGGGACAGGGAGTCCTCAATGAGCAGTTCTTC CASSQGQGVLNEQFF